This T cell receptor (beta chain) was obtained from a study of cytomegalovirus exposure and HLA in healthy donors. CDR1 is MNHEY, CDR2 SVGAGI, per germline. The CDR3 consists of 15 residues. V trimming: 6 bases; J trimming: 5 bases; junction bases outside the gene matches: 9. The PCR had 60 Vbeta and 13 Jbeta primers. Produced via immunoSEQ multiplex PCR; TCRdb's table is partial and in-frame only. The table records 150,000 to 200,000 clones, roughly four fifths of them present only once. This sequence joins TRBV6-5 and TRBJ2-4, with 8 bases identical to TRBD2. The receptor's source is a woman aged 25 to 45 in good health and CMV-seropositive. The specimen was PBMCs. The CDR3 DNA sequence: TGTGCCAGCAGAGAGACTAGCGTAACTCAAAACATTCAGTACTTC. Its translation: CASRETSVTQNIQYF.